This T cell receptor (beta chain) was captured in a study of cytomegalovirus exposure and HLA in healthy donors. Use of 60 Vbeta and 13 Jbeta primers characterized the PCR. Here immunoSEQ multiplex PCR was the method, and the copy in TCRdb shows in-frame clones only, minus some. The sample records around 200,000 clones, around 89% being singletons. The CDR3 is 14 amino acids. Trimming pared 7 bases from V and 6 bases from J, leaving 15 bases between. Germline lookup yields CDR1 MRHNA and CDR2 SNTAGT. The material sequenced was PBMCs. The sequence was collected from a woman aged 18-29 years in good health and CMV-seronegative. The chain couples TRBV6-4 to TRBJ2-2; D is uncertain. CDR3 nucleotide sequence: TGTGCCAGCAAGGTTCAGGCTTCCGCCGGGGAGCTGTTTTTT. Translation gives CASKVQASAGELFF.